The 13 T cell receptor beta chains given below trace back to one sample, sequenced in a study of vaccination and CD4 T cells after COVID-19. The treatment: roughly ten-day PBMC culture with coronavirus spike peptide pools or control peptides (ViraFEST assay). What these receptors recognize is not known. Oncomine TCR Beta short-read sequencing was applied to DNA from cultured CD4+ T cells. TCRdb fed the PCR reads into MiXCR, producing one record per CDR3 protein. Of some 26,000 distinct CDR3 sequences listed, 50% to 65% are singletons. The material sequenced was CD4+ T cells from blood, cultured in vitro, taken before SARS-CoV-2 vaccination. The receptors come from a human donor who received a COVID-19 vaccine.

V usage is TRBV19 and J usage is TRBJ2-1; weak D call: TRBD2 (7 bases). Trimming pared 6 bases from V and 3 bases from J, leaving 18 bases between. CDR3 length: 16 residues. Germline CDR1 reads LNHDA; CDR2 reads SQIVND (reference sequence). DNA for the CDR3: TGTGCCAGTAGCCCCAGAGGCGGGGGCGACTACAATGAGCAGTTCTTC. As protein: CASSPRGGGDYNEQFF.

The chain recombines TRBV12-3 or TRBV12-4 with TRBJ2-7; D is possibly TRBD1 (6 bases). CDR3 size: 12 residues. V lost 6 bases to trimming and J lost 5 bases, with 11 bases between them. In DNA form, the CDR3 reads TGTGCCAGCAGCCCGAGGGGGAACGAGCAGTACTTC. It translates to CASSPRGNEQYF.

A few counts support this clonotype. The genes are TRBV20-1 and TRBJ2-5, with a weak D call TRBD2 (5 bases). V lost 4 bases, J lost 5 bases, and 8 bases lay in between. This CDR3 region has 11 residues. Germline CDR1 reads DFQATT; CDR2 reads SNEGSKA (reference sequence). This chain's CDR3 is CSAKRGETQYF. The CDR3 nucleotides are TGCAGTGCTAAGAGAGGGGAGACCCAGTACTTC.

For the CDR3, the DNA is TGTGCCACCGCAACCGGGACGGCATCCTACGAGCAGTACTTC. Its protein is CATATGTASYEQYF. J is TRBJ2-7 and V is TRBV2, with D perhaps assigned TRBD1 or TRBD2 (5 bases each). This CDR3 is built from 14 residues. In germline, CDR1 is SNHLY, CDR2 FYNNEI. Trimming took 10 bases from V and 1 from J, leaving 17 bases between them.

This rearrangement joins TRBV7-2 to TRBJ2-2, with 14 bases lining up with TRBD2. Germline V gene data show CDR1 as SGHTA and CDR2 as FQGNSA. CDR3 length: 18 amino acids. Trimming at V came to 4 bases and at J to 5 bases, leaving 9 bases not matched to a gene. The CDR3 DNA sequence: TGTGCCAGCAGCTCCAAGGGGACTAGCGGGGGCGGTACCGGGGAGCTGTTTTTT. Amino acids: CASSSKGTSGGGTGELFF.

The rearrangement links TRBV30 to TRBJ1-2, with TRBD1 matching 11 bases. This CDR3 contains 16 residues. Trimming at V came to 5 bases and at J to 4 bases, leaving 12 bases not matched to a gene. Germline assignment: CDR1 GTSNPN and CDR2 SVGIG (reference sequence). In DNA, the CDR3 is TGTGCCTGGTCCCTCTCGGGACAGGGGGAACCCTATGGCTACACCTTC. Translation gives CAWSLSGQGEPYGYTF.

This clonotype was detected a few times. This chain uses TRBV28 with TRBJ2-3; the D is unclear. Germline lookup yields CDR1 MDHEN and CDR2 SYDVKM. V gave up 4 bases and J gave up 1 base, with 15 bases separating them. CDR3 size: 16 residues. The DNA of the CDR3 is TGTGCCAGCAGTTCCCCGGCGGAGCCCGGCACAGATACGCAGTATTTT. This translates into CASSSPAEPGTDTQYF.

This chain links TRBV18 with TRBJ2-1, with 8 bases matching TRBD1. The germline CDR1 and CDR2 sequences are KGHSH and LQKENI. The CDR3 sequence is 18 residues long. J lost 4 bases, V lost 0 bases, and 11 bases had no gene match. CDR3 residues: CASSPPRPGGLGYNEQFF. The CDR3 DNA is TGTGCCAGCTCACCACCAAGACCAGGGGGCTTAGGGTACAATGAGCAGTTCTTC.

For the CDR3, the DNA is TGCGCCAGCAGTCAGGATCCGGGACAGGGGATAGGACAGTACTTC. This codes for CASSQDPGQGIGQYF. The gene calls are TRBV5-1 and TRBJ2-7; 10 bases are shared with TRBD1. Germline loops: CDR1 SGHRS, CDR2 YFSETQ. CDR3 size: 15 residues. V lost 5 bases, J lost 10 bases, and 15 bases stayed unmatched.

The CDR3 reads CASATRLGGETQYF. The CDR3, as DNA: TGTGCCAGCGCTACTCGCCTTGGTGGGGAGACCCAGTACTTC. The chain joins TRBV6-2 or TRBV6-3 to TRBJ2-5; D unresolved. The CDR3 loop spans 14 amino acids. Germline V CDR1 and CDR2: MNHEY, SVGEGT. The ends were cut back, 8 bases at V and 5 bases at J, with 18 bases in the middle.

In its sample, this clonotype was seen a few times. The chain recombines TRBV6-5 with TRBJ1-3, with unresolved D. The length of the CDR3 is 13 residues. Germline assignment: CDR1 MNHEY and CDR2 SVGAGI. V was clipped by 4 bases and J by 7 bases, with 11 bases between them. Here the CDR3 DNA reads TGTGCCAGCAGTTCCACGACACTCAACACCATATATTTT. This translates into CASSSTTLNTIYF.

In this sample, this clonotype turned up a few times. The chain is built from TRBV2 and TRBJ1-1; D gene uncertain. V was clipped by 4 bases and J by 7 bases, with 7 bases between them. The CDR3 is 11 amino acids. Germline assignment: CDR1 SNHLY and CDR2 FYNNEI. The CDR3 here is CASSVEFEAFF. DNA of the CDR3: TGTGCCAGCAGTGTAGAATTTGAAGCTTTCTTT.

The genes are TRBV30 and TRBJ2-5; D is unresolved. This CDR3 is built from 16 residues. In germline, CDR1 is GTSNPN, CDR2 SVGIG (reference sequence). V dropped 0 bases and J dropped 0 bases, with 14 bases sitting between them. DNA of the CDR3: TGTGCCTGGAGTGTACGCAGGCTAGTGTACCAAGAGACCCAGTACTTC. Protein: CAWSVRRLVYQETQYF.